This T cell receptor beta chain emerged from a study of cytomegalovirus exposure and HLA in healthy donors (dated by TCRdb to 2016 to 2017). Regarding the complete study: An earlier analysis of a few hundred of the donors reported about 280 Gb of sequence data and around 110 million unique TCR beta sequences obtained from about 179 million T cells. Roughly 290 gigabases of sequencing data and roughly 81 million unique TCR sequences made up an early release that covered 500 to 650 HLA-typed donors. Among around 400 genotyped donors of the cohort, an average of roughly 230,000 unique TCR beta nucleotide sequences was sequenced per donor, of which about 18% were non-productive. The study was designed to test whether signatures of past pathogen exposure could be identified by cataloging public T cell receptors. A later analysis re-analyzed previously published TCR beta repertoires from approximately 700 donors and added high-resolution HLA genotyping to study TCR occurrence patterns. HLA typing covered class I and class II loci at four-digit resolution. Donor age, sex, ethnicity and CMV serostatus were collected together with the repertoire data. The study used immunosequencing to profile the T cell repertoires of approximately 630 subjects and linked those repertoires to cytomegalovirus serostatus. In a later genetic analysis, genome-wide SNP genotypes for about 65% of the roughly 700 donors were used, and that subset was treated as a discovery cohort. Every repertoire in the discovery cohort had been generated on one and the same sequencing platform. The later analysis used no new phenotypic data to find candidate immune exposures, relying instead on TCR beta sequences and their occurrence across donors. Because of strong linkage in the cohort, roughly five DR-DQ haplotypes were treated as single units for association and clustering. To predict cytomegalovirus infection status, the study brought together high-throughput TCR immunosequencing, statistical association of individual TCRs with disease status, and machine learning. To decide whether each TCR beta V gene segment behaved as functional or pseudogenic, an earlier analysis of approximately 590 of the donors relied on high-throughput TCR beta sequencing. In addition to the first cohort of several hundred subjects, a separate validation cohort of about 120 different subjects was used. Of the roughly 410 genotyped donors, 81% were placed in the genetic ancestry cluster associated with self-reported Caucasian donors. The number of donors typed differed by locus, with roughly 620-630 for A, B, C, DRB1 and DQB1, roughly 520 for DQA1, approximately 580 for DPA1, and some 440 for DPB1.

The cohort comprised more than 550 healthy bone marrow donors. Cohort members were all nominally healthy when sampled, although unrecorded immune exposures were likely present. Of the 710 or so cohort members, nearly 300 had a positive CMV serostatus and about 360 had a negative one, while no CMV serostatus was recorded for the donor. Every donor gave a peripheral blood sample, and the peripheral blood mononuclear cells from that sample were used for TCR beta sequencing. Genomic DNA was extracted from the blood cell samples with the Qiagen DNeasy Blood Extraction Kit. Preparation of the library involved the immunoSEQ multiplex PCR assay. For the multiplex PCR, a mixture combining 60 forward primers for TCR Vbeta segments and 13 reverse primers for TCR Jbeta segments was used. The CDR3 region of rearranged TCR beta genes was amplified from genomic DNA by a multiplex PCR assay. The Illumina HiSeq System was used to sequence the amplified TCR beta libraries as 87-base-pair reads. From the authors' description of their analysis: A later analysis tallied 75 million to 95 million unique TCR beta chains across the 666 repertoires, and around 12 million of those chains were shared by two or more donors. To remove PCR and sequencing errors, raw reads were error-corrected and collapsed into unique sequences using a nearest-neighbor algorithm that merged closely related sequences. Alignment of CDR3 sequences to IMGT reference sequences was used to assign V, D and J gene segments. For a sequence to be retained, a match of at least six nucleotides was required to both a V gene segment and a J gene segment. Rearrangements were called productive when the CDR3 lacked stop codons and stayed in frame with V and J; all others were non-productive. CDR3 was defined according to IMGT convention as the region running from the second conserved V-encoded cysteine to the conserved J-encoded phenylalanine. The earlier analysis of around 640 of the donors excluded sequences that lacked an unambiguous match to a single V gene segment. An earlier analysis of about 600 of the donors called V segments functional above 56.7% productive rearrangements and segregating when the between-donor standard deviation exceeded 5%. A statistical classification framework was built for diagnosing cytomegalovirus status from the catalog of TCR beta chain sequences. In a later analysis, TCR nucleotide sequences were compared against IMGT/GENE-DB human TR gene sequences so that V and J genes could be assigned. The TCRdist pipeline was used in a later analysis to assign CDR3 sequences and most-parsimonious VDJ recombination scenarios. In a later analysis, every TCR beta chain was defined by the combination of its CDR3 amino acid sequence and its V-gene family, and reads without a unique V-gene family were dropped. In a later analysis, around 650 highly shared, low-generation-probability nucleotide sequences were removed to address suspected cross-contamination and a sequencing artifact. For each public chain, a later analysis derived a clonal expansion index from normalized ranks of inferred template counts within each repertoire. In a later analysis, generation probabilities were computed with a VDJ recombination model fitted to out-of-frame rearrangements, and the resulting probabilities were checked against IGoR. In a later analysis, TCR-TCR, TCR-HLA and TCR-CMV co-occurrence was scored with hypergeometric tests, and a repertoire-size bias correction was applied to TCR pairs. A later analysis estimated false discovery rates by permuting HLA or CMV assignments 20 times. A later analysis grouped co-occurring TCRs with DBSCAN, adding TCRdist sequence similarity when clustering within HLA-allele-positive subsets. Repertoires with fewer than 30,000 or more than 120,000 public chains, plus five repertoires with anomalous nucleotide sharing, were excluded from co-occurrence clustering. Drawn from immuneACCESS, this table holds only the in-frame rearrangements with V and J called that TCRdb kept. Clones are partly lost; checked studies trace under half to an unresolved V gene and leave the rest unexplained. V, J and clone size are taken as reported in that table, and D and trimming were inferred from the DNA itself. The table for this sample lists around 94,000 clones; roughly four fifths of them were counted only once. The ten largest clones represent around 10% of the sample.

This clone has more than one count but fewer than ten. Its recognized antigen is unknown. Per-nucleotide qualities are absent, and no much larger clonotype sits a single base away. Other DNA sequences within the sample encode an identical CDR3. Points the paper makes about the study in general: A few of the identified cytomegalovirus-associated TCR beta chains were confirmed in vitro to be specific for cytomegalovirus antigens. A group of highly shared sequence variants was considered likely to be a technical artifact of the sequencing pipeline. Some IMGT-functional V segments, including TRBV6-2 and TRBV6-3, could not be distinguished by the 87-base-pair reads and were therefore excluded. When HLA alleles, especially DR and DQ, strongly co-occurred, TCR associations were difficult to assign to individual alleles. It was suggested by the authors that the approach could potentially be generalized to other disease states and immunological phenotypes. A later analysis found that HLA-associated TCR beta chains were more clonally expanded and had lower generation probabilities than equally common non-associated chains. Specific HLA alleles were associated with 15,000 to 20,000 TCR beta sequences at a false discovery rate of 0.05 in a later analysis. According to a later analysis, most CMV-associated TCR beta chains appeared to be HLA-restricted, and the HLA associations seemed to be driven largely by CMV exposure. Linkage disequilibrium might explain the correlated functional status among segregating V segments, but an unknown experimental factor could not be ruled out. An earlier analysis of approximately 570 of the donors showed that most TCR beta V segments appeared in productive rearrangements either about 90% or about 30% of the time, which broadly matched IMGT annotations. A later analysis found that TCR association rates varied across HLA loci, with DRB1 alleles showing the most associated TCRs and HLA-C alleles the fewest. The classifier was reported to diagnose cytomegalovirus status with high specificity and sensitivity in both the original cohort and the validation cohort. Sequencing depth was assumed to be roughly uniform across donors in the presence/absence analyses, though that assumption may not hold. In a later genetic analysis, fewer N-insertions in productive TCRs were reported among donors in an Asian-associated ancestry cluster than the roughly 640-donor mean. This cohort had only TCR beta chains sequenced, and the lack of alpha or paired-chain data limited which features could be detected. The only immune exposure information available for the cohort was CMV serostatus. Because counts were too low, around 17 rarely observed V segments, including chromosome 9 orphons, were left out of the earlier analysis of a few hundred of the donors. Across donors, most TCR sequences were observed very rarely, whereas some public TCRs were present in many individuals. Because some donors lacked HLA typing at each locus, the association tests relied only on the typed subset. In the study, about 150 TCR beta chains were listed as associated with cytomegalovirus. A further reported finding was that TCR beta sequences accurately predicted the HLA-A and HLA-B alleles for most subjects in the first cohort. In a later genetic analysis, a missense DCLRE1C variant was associated with V-gene and J-gene trimming of TCR beta chains, and the association was replicated in an independent cohort. In a later analysis, several top co-occurrence clusters were reported to appear linked to parvovirus B19, influenza, CMV and Epstein-Barr virus.

Taken from the germline V gene, the CDR1 and CDR2 loops are SGDLS and YYNGEE. Including cysteine and phenylalanine, the CDR3 has 15 amino acids. Only the CDR3 DNA stays, 45 bases, in frame from base 1. The trim is 0 bases for V and 0 bases for J, with a gap of 8 bases between the germline ends. The TCR comes from a human donor in good health. The chain links TRBV9 with TRBJ2-3, with a tentative D gene TRBD1 over 6 matching bases. Sequencing used PBMCs. CDR3 sequence: CASSVGGRSTDTQYF. In nucleotide form, the sequence is TGTGCCAGCAGCGTAGGGGGGCGGAGCACAGATACGCAGTATTTT.